The T cell receptor beta chain under discussion was sequenced for a study of shared clonotypes between healthy human individuals. The ends lost 6 bases at V and 2 bases at J; junction bases unmatched: 7. Germline CDR1 MNHNY, CDR2 SVGAGI (reference sequence). CDR3 length: 14 residues. Sequencing used immunoSEQ multiplex PCR; TCRdb keeps in-frame clones, though not all of them. The sample has some 1.5 million clones, roughly 96% seen once; the top ten hold 0.95% to 1.5%. The receptor's source is a man younger than 40 in good health. The rearrangement links TRBV6-6 to TRBJ2-7, with 7 bases aligning to TRBD1. Source material: naive CD4+ T cells sorted from blood. Subset noted: CD45RA+ positively selected. CDR3 DNA: TGTGCCAGCAGCCCGACAGGGTGGGCCTACGAGCAGTACTTC. Its protein is CASSPTGWAYEQYF.